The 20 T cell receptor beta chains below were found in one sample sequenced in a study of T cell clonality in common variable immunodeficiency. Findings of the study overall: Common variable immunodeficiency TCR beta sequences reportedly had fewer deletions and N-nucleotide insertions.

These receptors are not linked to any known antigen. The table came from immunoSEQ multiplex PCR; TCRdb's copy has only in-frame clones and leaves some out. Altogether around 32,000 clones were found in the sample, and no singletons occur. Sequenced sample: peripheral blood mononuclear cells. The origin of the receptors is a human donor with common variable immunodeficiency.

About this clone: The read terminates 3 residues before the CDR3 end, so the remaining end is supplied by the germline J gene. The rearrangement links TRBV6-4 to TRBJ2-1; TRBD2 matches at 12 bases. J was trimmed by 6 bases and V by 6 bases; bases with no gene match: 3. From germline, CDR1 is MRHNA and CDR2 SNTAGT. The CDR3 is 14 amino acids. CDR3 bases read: TGTGCCAGCAGGCCTAGCGGGGGGGCCAATGAG. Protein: CASRPSGGANE. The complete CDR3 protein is CASRPSGGANEQFF.

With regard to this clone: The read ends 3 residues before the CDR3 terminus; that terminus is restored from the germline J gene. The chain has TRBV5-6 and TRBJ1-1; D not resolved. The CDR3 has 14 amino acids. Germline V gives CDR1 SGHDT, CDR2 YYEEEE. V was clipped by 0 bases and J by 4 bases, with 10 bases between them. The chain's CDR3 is CASSLGPGGTEAFF. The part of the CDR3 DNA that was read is TGTGCCAGCAGCTTGGGGCCGGGTGGCACTGAA.

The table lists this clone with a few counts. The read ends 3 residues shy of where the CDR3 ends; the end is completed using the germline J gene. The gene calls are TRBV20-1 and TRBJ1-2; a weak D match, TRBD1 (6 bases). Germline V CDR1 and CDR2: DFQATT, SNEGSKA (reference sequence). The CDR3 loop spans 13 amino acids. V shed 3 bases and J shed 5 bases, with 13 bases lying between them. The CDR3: CSASPGAHYGYTF. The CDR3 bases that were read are TGCAGTGCTAGCCCAGGGGCCCATTATGGC.

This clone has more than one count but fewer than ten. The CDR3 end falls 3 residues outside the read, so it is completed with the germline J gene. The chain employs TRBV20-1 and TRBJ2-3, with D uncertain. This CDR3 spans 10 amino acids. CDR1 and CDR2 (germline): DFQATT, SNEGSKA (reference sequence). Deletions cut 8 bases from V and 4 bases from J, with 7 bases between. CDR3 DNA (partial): TGCAGTCCTCAGGCAGATACG. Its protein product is CSPQADT. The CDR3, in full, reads CSPQADTQYF.

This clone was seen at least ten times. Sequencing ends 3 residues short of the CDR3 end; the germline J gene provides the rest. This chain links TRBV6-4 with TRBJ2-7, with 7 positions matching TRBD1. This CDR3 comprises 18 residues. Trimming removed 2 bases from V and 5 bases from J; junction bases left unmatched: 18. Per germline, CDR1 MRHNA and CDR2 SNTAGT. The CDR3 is CASSDPIYTGQALNEQYF. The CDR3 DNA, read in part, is TGTGCCAGCAGTGACCCAATCTATACCGGACAGGCCCTGAACGAG.

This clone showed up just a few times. The CDR3 bases that were read are TGTGCCAGCAGCGGCGCGGGGACCTCCTACAATGAG. As protein: CASSGAGTSYNE. The whole CDR3 region reads CASSGAGTSYNEQFF. V is TRBV7-9 and J is TRBJ2-1; maybe TRBD2 (6 bases). The sequenced fragment ends 3 residues before the CDR3 boundary, so the rest is inferred from the germline J gene. Trimming removed 5 bases at V and 0 bases at J, with 11 bases between. Germline CDR1 SEHNR, CDR2 FQNEAQ (reference sequence). The CDR3 is made up of 15 amino acids.

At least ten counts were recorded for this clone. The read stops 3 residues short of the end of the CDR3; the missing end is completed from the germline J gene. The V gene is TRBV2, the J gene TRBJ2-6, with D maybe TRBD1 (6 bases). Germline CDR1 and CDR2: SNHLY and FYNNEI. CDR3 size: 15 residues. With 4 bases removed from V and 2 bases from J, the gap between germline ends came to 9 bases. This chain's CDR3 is CASSGNRAGANVLTF. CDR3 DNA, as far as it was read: TGTGCCAGCAGTGGGAACAGGGCTGGGGCCAACGTC.

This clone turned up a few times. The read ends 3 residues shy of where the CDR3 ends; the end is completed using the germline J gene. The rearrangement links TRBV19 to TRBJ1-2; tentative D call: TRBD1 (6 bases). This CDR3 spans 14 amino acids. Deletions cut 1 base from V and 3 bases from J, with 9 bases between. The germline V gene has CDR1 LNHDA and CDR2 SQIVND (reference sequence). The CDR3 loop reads CASSIVQGYYGYTF. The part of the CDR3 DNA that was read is TGTGCCAGTAGTATAGTACAGGGTTACTATGGC.

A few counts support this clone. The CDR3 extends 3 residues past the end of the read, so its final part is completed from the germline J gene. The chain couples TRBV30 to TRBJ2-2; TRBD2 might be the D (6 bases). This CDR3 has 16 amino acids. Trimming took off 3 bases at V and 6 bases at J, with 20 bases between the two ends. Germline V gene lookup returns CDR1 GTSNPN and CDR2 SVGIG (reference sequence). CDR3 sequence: CAWSHPPGGLSGELFF. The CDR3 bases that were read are TGTGCCTGGAGCCACCCCCCCGGGGGTCTCTCCGGGGAG.

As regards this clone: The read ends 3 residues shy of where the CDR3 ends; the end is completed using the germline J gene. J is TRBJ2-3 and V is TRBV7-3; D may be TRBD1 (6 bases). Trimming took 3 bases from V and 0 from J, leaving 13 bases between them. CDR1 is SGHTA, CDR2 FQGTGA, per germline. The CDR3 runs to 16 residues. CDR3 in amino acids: CASSLGAKYSTDTQYF. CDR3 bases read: TGTGCCAGCAGCTTGGGGGCTAAGTACAGCACAGATACG.

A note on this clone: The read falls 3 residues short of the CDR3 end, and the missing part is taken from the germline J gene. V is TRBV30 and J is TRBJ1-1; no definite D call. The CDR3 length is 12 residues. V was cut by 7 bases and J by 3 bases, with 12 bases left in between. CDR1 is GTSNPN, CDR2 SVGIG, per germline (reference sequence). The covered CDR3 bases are TGTGCCTCCGCCCGGTCTCACACTGAA. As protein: CASARSHTE. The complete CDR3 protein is CASARSHTEAFF.

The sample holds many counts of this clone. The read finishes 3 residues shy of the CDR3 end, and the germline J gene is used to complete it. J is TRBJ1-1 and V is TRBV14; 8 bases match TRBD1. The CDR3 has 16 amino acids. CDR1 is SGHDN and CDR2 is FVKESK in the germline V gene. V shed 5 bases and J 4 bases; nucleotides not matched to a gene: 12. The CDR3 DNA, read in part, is TGTGCCAGCAGCACAGACCCTGGACAGGGCACCACTGAA. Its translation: CASSTDPGQGTTE. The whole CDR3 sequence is CASSTDPGQGTTEAFF.

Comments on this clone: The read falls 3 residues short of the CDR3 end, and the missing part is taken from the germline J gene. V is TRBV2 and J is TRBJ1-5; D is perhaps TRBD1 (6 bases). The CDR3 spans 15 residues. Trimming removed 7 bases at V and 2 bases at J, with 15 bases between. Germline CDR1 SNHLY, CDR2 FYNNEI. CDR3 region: CASKNRDGRNQPQHF. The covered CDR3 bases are TGTGCCAGCAAAAACAGGGACGGCCGCAATCAGCCC.

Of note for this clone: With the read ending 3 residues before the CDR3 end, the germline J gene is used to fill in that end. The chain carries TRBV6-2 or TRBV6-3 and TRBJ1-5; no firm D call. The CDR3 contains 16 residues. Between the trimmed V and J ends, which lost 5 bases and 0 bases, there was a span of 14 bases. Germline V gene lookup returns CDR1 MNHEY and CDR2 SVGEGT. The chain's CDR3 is CASSLEDTYSNQPQHF. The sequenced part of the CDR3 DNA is TGTGCCAGCAGTCTCGAAGATACCTATAGCAATCAGCCC.

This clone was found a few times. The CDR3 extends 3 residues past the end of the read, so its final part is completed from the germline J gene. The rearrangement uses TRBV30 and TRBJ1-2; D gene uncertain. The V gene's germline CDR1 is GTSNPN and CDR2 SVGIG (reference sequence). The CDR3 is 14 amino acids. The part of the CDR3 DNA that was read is TGTGCCTGGAGTATAAAAGGTACGGGGAACGGC. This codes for CAWSIKGTGNG. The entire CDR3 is CAWSIKGTGNGYTF.

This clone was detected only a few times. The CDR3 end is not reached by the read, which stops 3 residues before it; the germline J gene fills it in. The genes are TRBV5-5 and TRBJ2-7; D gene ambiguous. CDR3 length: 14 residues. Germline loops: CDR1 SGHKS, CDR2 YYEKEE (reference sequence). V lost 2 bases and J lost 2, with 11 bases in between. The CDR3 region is CASSLTPTAYEQYF. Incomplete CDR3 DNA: TGTGCCAGCAGCTTAACCCCGACTGCCTACGAG.

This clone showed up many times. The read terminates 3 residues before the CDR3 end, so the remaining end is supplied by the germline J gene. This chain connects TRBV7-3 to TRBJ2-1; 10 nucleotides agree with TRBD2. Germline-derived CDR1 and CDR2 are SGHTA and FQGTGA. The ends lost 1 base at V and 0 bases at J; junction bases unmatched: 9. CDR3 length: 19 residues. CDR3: CASSLNLLAGAVSYNEQFF. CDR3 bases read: TGTGCCAGCAGCTTAAATTTGCTAGCGGGGGCCGTCTCCTACAATGAG.

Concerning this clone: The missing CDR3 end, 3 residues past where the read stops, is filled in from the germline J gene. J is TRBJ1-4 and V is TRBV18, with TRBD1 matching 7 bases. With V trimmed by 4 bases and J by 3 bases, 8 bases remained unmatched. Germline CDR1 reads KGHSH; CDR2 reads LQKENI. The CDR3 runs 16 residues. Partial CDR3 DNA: TGTGCCAGCTCACTTTCTCGACAGGGCTCTAATGAAAAA. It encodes CASSLSRQGSNEK. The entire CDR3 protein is CASSLSRQGSNEKLFF.

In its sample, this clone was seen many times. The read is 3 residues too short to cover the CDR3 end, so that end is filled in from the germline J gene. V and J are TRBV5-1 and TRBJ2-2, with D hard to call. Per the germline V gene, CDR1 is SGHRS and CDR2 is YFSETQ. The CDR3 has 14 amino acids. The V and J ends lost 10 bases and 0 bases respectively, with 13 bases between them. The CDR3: CAAKQTPNTGELFF. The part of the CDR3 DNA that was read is TGCGCCGCTAAACAGACCCCGAACACCGGGGAG.

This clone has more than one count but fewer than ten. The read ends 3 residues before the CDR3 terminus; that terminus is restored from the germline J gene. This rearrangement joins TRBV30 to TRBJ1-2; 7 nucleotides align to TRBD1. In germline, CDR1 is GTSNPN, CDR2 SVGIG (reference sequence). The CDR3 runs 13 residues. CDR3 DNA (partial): TGTGCCTGGAGTGCCTTGACAGGGCCGAGC. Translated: CAWSALTGPS. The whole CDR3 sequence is CAWSALTGPSYTF.